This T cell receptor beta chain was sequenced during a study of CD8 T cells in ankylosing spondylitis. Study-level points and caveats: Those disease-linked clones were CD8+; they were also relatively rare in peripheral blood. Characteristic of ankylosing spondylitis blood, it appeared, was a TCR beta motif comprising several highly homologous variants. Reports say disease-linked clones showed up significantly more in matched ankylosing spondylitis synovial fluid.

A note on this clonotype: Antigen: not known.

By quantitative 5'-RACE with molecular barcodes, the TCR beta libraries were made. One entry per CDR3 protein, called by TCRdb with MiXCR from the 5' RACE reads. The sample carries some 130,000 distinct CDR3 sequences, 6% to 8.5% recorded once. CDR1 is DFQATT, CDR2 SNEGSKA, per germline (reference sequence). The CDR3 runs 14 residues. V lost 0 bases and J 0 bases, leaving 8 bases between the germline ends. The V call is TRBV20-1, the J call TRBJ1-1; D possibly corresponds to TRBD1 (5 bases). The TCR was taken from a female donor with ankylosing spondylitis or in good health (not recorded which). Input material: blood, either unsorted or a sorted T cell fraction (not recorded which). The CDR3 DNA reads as TGCAGTGCTAGAGAGGGGGTGTTGAACACTGAAGCTTTCTTT. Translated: CSAREGVLNTEAFF.